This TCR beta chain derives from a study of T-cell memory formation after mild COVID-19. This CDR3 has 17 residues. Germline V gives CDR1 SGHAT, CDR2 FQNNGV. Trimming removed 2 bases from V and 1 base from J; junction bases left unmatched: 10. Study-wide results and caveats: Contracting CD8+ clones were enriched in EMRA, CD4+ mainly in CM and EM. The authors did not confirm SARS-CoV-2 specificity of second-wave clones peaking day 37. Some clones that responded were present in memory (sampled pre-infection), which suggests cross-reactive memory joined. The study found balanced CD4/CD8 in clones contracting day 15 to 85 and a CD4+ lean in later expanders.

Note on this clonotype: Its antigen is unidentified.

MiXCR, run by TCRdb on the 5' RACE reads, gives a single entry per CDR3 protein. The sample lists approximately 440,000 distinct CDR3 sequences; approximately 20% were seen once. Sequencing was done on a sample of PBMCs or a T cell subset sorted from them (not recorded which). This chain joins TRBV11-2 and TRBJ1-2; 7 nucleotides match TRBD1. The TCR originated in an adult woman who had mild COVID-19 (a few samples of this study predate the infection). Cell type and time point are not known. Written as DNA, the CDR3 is TGTGCCAGCAGCTTAACCGGGACAGAAATTTTTAACTATGGCTACACCTTC. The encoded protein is CASSLTGTEIFNYGYTF. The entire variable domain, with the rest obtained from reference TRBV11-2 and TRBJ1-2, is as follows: EAGVAQSPRYKIIEKRQSVAFWCNPISGHATLYWYQQILGQGPKLLIQFQNNGVVDDSQLPKDRFSAERLKGVDSTLKIQPAKLEDSAVYLCASSLTGTEIFNYGYTFGSGTRLTVV.